The 13 T cell receptor beta chains below were found in one sample sequenced in a study of T cells in Graves' hyperthyroidism and ophthalmopathy. Regions amplified from RNA transcripts were the TCR beta CDR3 regions. The primer set for the first-round RT-PCR of the TCR CDR3 was HTBI. TCRdb itself ran the multiplex PCR reads through MiXCR, one entry per CDR3 protein. The data contain some 360,000 distinct CDR3 sequences, approximately 14% of them singletons. Sequencing used blood. Receptor source: a woman aged 55 to 70 with Graves' hyperthyroidism.

In its sample, this clonotype was seen a few times. The chain has TRBV9 and TRBJ1-1, with 9 bases matching TRBD1. Trimming cost V 4 bases and J 6 bases; bases outside gene matches: 7. Germline V gene data show CDR1 as SGDLS and CDR2 as YYNGEE. The CDR3 runs 14 residues. The CDR3 sequence: CASSPGDRAAEAFF. The CDR3 DNA reads TGTGCCAGCAGCCCGGGGGACAGGGCAGCTGAAGCTTTCTTT. Full variable domain (missing parts from reference TRBV9 and TRBJ1-1): DSGVTQTPKHLITATGQRVTLRCSPRSGDLSVYWYQQSLDQGLQFLIQYYNGEERAKGNILERFSAQQFPDLHSELNLSSLELGDSALYFCASSPGDRAAEAFFGQGTRLTVV.

In this sample, this clonotype turned up many times. The V gene is TRBV28, the J gene TRBJ1-4; D remains ambiguous. Germline lookup yields CDR1 MDHEN and CDR2 SYDVKM. The ends were cut back, 3 bases at V and 1 base at J, with 3 bases in the middle. This CDR3 has 13 amino acids. The CDR3 nucleotides are TGTGCCAGCAGTTTCCGAACTAATGAAAAACTGTTTTTT. Its translation: CASSFRTNEKLFF.

The genes are TRBV29-1 and TRBJ1-1; 8 nucleotides line up with TRBD1. CDR3 size: 13 residues. Germline V gene data show CDR1 as SQVTM and CDR2 as ANQGSEA. The V and J ends lost 7 bases and 4 bases, in that order; junction bases with no gene match: 8. Here the CDR3 reads CSANHRGGTEAFF. The CDR3 DNA sequence: TGCAGCGCTAACCACAGGGGGGGCACTGAAGCTTTCTTT.

This chain connects TRBV2 to TRBJ1-6; no reliable D call. In germline, CDR1 is SNHLY, CDR2 FYNNEI. The V end lost 5 bases, the J end lost 9 bases, and 17 bases lay between the germline ends. The CDR3 totals 15 residues. The CDR3: CASSWKNPRVSPLHF. The CDR3 bases are TGTGCCAGCAGTTGGAAAAACCCCCGGGTTTCACCCCTCCACTTT.

This sequence joins TRBV29-1 and TRBJ1-3; D remains unclear. The CDR3 is 15 amino acids. Germline CDR1 SQVTM, CDR2 ANQGSEA. Between the trimmed V and J ends, which lost 0 bases and 2 bases, there was a span of 11 bases. CDR3 in DNA: TGCAGCGTTGAAGATCGCGGGGTTCCTGGAAACACCATATATTTT. This encodes CSVEDRGVPGNTIYF.

With regard to this clonotype: A read error may produce the germline difference seen at one junction end. The chain carries TRBV11-2 and TRBJ2-5; 7 nucleotides agree with TRBD2. Looked up from germline, CDR1 is SGHAT and CDR2 is FQNNGV. The CDR3 runs to 15 residues. The DNA of the CDR3 is TGTGCCAGCAGCCGACCTGGGGGGGGGGGAGAGTCCCAGTACTTC. Translating gives CASSRPGGGGESQYF.

This clonotype has a count of ten or more. The rearrangement uses TRBV5-1 and TRBJ2-3; D uncertain. From germline, CDR1 is SGHRS and CDR2 YFSETQ. V lost 0 bases and J lost 6, with 8 bases in between. This CDR3 has 13 amino acids. This chain's CDR3 is CASSLGARDTQYF. CDR3 bases: TGCGCCAGCAGCTTGGGGGCTAGGGATACGCAGTATTTT. The entire variable domain, with the rest obtained from reference TRBV5-1 and TRBJ2-3, is as follows: KAGVTQTPRYLIKTRGQQVTLSCSPISGHRSVSWYQQTPGQGLQFLFEYFSETQRNKGNFPGRFSGRQFSNSRSEMNVSTLELGDSALYLCASSLGARDTQYFGPGTRLTVL.

This clonotype was seen many times. The gene calls are TRBV7-3 and TRBJ2-1, with a tentative D call TRBD1 (5 bases). Germline CDR1 is SGHTA and CDR2 is FQGTGA. Between the trimmed V and J ends, which lost 9 bases and 6 bases, there was a span of 18 bases. This CDR3 spans 14 amino acids. CDR3 bases: TGTGCCAGACCGCCATTGTGGGGCGGCAATGAGCAGTTCTTC. Translation gives CARPPLWGGNEQFF.

This clonotype was counted ten times or more. The V gene is TRBV18, the J gene TRBJ1-1; D call uncertain. This CDR3 is 14 amino acids long. The germline V and J ends were trimmed by 0 bases and 1 base, with 6 bases remaining between them. The V gene's germline CDR1 is KGHSH and CDR2 LQKENI. CDR3 sequence: CASSPPHWNTEAFF. For the CDR3, the DNA is TGTGCCAGCTCACCACCTCATTGGAACACTGAAGCTTTCTTT.

As for this clonotype: This sequence may be a read error, since a much larger clone differs from it by one base. The chain joins TRBV5-1 to TRBJ2-2; D possibly matches TRBD1 or TRBD2 (5 bases each). There are 17 residues in the CDR3. Germline CDR1 is SGHRS and CDR2 is YFSETQ. Here the CDR3 DNA reads TGCGCCAGCAGCTTAGGGGCCAGGGCGTGGAACACCGGGGAGCTGCTTTTT. This translates into CASSLGARAWNTGELLF. The full variable domain, with the rest looked up from reference TRBV5-1 and TRBJ2-2, is KAGVTQTPRYLIKTRGQQVTLSCSPISGHRSVSWYQQTPGQGLQFLFEYFSETQRNKGNFPGRFSGRQFSNSRSEMNVSTLELGDSALYLCASSLGARAWNTGELLFGEGSRLTVL.

This clonotype has a handful of counts. The V call is TRBV3-1, the J call TRBJ2-7, with 10 bases that match TRBD2. The J segment lost 6 bases and the V segment lost 6 bases, leaving 5 bases of the junction unmatched. This CDR3 is built from 13 residues. Germline V gene data show CDR1 as LGHDT and CDR2 as YNNKEL (reference sequence). The CDR3 protein is CASRSSGRGEQYF. Written as DNA, the CDR3 is TGTGCCAGCAGATCCAGCGGGAGGGGCGAGCAGTACTTC.

The table lists this clonotype with many counts. The CDR3 DNA reads TGTGCCAGCAGTCGCTCCACTAGCGGGAGTGTCTACGAGCAGTACTTC. Amino acids: CASSRSTSGSVYEQYF. The gene calls are TRBV6-1 and TRBJ2-7; 11 nucleotides agree with TRBD2. CDR1 and CDR2 from the germline V gene are MNHNS and SASEGT. The CDR3 contains 16 residues. J gave up 3 bases and V 5 bases, and 9 bases lay outside the gene matches.

This clonotype was recorded many times. The rearrangement links TRBV11-3 to TRBJ2-5; TRBD2 might be the D (6 bases). This CDR3 has 15 residues. CDR1 and CDR2 (germline): SGHNT, YENEEA. V was shortened by 1 base and J by 3 bases, with 12 bases between the two germline ends. CDR3 amino acids: CASSLGQGGEETQYF. Here the CDR3 DNA reads TGTGCCAGCAGCTTAGGGCAGGGAGGAGAAGAGACCCAGTACTTC. The full variable domain, rest sourced from reference TRBV11-3 and TRBJ2-5, is EAGVVQSPRYKIIEKKQPVAFWCNPISGHNTLYWYLQNLGQGPELLIRYENEEAVDDSQLPKDRFSAERLKGVDSTLKIQPAELGDSAVYLCASSLGQGGEETQYFGPGTRLLVL.